A single sample is the source of the 12 T cell receptor beta chains below, sequenced in a study of regulatory T cells in long-lasting Graves disease. Documented time point: newly diagnosed GD, antithyroid drugs for less than 3 months. RNA isolated from PBMCs was used to make the TCR library. Libraries of TCR beta came from iRepertoire HTBI primers plus Arm-PCR of CDR3 regions. TCRdb used MiXCR to reprocess the multiplex PCR reads, holding one entry per CDR3 protein. The table has approximately 300,000 distinct CDR3 sequences, over 15% seen once. Source: peripheral blood mononuclear cells (PBMCs), taken at new diagnosis, from a patient treated with antithyroid drugs. These TCRs come from a female donor with Graves disease.

This clonotype was seen only a few times. V gene TRBV3-1 combines with J gene TRBJ2-2; 11 bases are a match to TRBD2. The CDR3 has 18 amino acids. Germline CDR1 LGHDT, CDR2 YNNKEL (reference sequence). V lost 5 bases and J lost 3; bases outside the gene matches: 11. The CDR3 region is CASSDRGLAGGYTGELFF. In DNA, the CDR3 is TGTGCCAGCAGCGACCGCGGGCTAGCGGGAGGATACACCGGGGAGCTGTTTTTT.

In this sample, this clonotype turned up many times. The chain carries TRBV27 and TRBJ2-7; maybe TRBD2 (5 bases). Per germline, CDR1 MNHEY and CDR2 SMNVEV (reference sequence). This CDR3 contains 18 residues. V gave up 1 base and J gave up 3 bases, with 22 bases separating them. CDR3 loop: CASSLLGVQAGWDYEQYF. DNA for the CDR3: TGTGCCAGCAGTTTATTGGGTGTCCAGGCGGGCTGGGACTACGAGCAGTACTTC.

This clonotype showed up many times. The chain couples TRBV19 to TRBJ1-1; D uncertain. Trimming stripped 5 bases from V and 6 bases from J, with 22 bases between. From germline, CDR1 is LNHDA and CDR2 SQIVND (reference sequence). This CDR3 is 16 amino acids long. CDR3 bases: TGTGCCAGTAGTGTGACCCTCGGACGTACAGTTGCTGAAGCTTTCTTT. Its translation is CASSVTLGRTVAEAFF.

This clonotype was detected ten times or more. This chain uses TRBV29-1 with TRBJ2-5, with TRBD1 matching over 8 bases. The J call may be faulty, since TRBJ2-1 better matches the DNA end. The CDR3 consists of 11 residues. Germline V CDR1 and CDR2: SQVTM, ANQGSEA. The CDR3 region is CSADRANEQFF. CDR3 bases: TGCAGCGCGGACAGGGCGAATGAGCAGTTCTTC.

Comment on this clonotype: Sequence at one end of the junction differs from germline and may be a read error. The chain carries TRBV19 and TRBJ1-2, with a weak D call TRBD1 (5 bases). This CDR3 comprises 12 residues. Germline loops: CDR1 LNHDA, CDR2 SQIVND (reference sequence). Here the CDR3 DNA reads TGTGCCTCCAGGGTCGGACCCTATGGCCACACCTTC. Its translation is CASRVGPYGHTF.

This clonotype was recorded only once. A much larger clone lies one base from this, so it may be a read error. The chain recombines TRBV29-1 with TRBJ2-1, with 7 nucleotides matching TRBD1. Looked up from germline, CDR1 is SQVTM and CDR2 is ANQGSEA. The CDR3 totals 14 residues. This chain's CDR3 is CSAEGGRAYNEQFF. The CDR3, as DNA: TGCAGCGCTGAAGGGGGCAGGGCCTACAATGAGCAGTTCTTC.

This clonotype has more than one count but fewer than ten. The CDR3 DNA follows: TGTGCCAGCAGCCAAGATCCGGGACAGGGACGAGAGACCCAGTACTTC. Protein product: CASSQDPGQGRETQYF. The V call is TRBV14, the J call TRBJ2-5; 9 nucleotides agree with TRBD1. The CDR3 is 16 residues long. The J segment lost 4 bases and the V segment lost 0 bases, leaving 6 bases of the junction unmatched. Germline CDR1 is SGHDN and CDR2 is FVKESK.

The table lists this clonotype with many counts. V usage is TRBV5-1 and J usage is TRBJ1-1, with 8 positions matching TRBD1. The CDR3 runs to 14 residues. J was trimmed by 1 base and V by 4 bases; bases with no gene match: 3. Germline CDR1 and CDR2: SGHRS and YFSETQ. The CDR3: CASSQGTGNTEAFF. The CDR3 bases are TGCGCCAGCAGCCAAGGGACAGGGAACACTGAAGCTTTCTTT.

Notes on this clonotype: Given the absence of the conserved phenylalanine or tryptophan at the CDR3 end, a read error is likely. This chain links TRBV28 with TRBJ1-6, with 8 bases identical to TRBD1. The V and J ends lost 6 bases and 7 bases, in that order; junction bases with no gene match: 8. Germline V gene sequence: CDR1 MDHEN, CDR2 SYDVKM. The CDR3 has 15 residues. Written as DNA, the CDR3 is TGTGCCAGCAGCTCGGGACAGGTATCCAATTCACCCCTCCACCTT. It specifies CASSSGQVSNSPLHL.

This clonotype was found many times. The J gene is TRBJ1-5, the V gene TRBV6-1; D is uncertain. Germline V gene data show CDR1 as MNHNS and CDR2 as SASEGT. This CDR3 is built from 10 residues. V lost 7 bases and J lost 6, with 4 bases in between. CDR3 residues: CASTCQPQHF. The CDR3 nucleotides are TGTGCCAGCACTTGTCAGCCCCAGCATTTT.

This clonotype was picked up many times. The V gene is TRBV29-1, the J gene TRBJ2-3; no clear D gene. This CDR3 contains 16 residues. Trimming pared 7 bases from V and 3 bases from J, leaving 23 bases between. Germline V CDR1 and CDR2: SQVTM, ANQGSEA. CDR3 sequence (DNA): TGCAGCGCTACCGGGCCTTACAAAGAGAAAACAGATACGCAGTATTTT. This encodes CSATGPYKEKTDTQYF.

This clonotype was counted many times. V usage is TRBV27 and J usage is TRBJ1-1; D is uncertain. Germline V gene data show CDR1 as MNHEY and CDR2 as SMNVEV (reference sequence). Trimming left V 7 bases short and J 4 bases short, with 7 bases between. The CDR3 consists of 11 residues. The CDR3 reads CASTSGTEAFF. In DNA, the CDR3 is TGTGCCAGCACCTCCGGCACTGAAGCTTTCTTT.